Described below is a single TCR beta chain sequence and its context. The antigen remains unidentified. This specimen belongs to a study of Ad26.COV2.S vaccination and SARS-CoV-2 variants. Turning to the study itself: Intramuscular Ad26.COV2.S at 5x10^10 or 1x10^11 viral particles. General study findings and limits: Placebo recipients showed lower spike-specific TCR breadth than vaccinees.

The germline V gene encodes CDR1 KGHDR and CDR2 SFDVKD. V was clipped by 2 bases and J by 5 bases, with 14 bases between them. This CDR3 spans 15 amino acids. As to treatment: some 20 received Ad26.COV2.S at low or high dose, single or two shots; several received placebo; per-sample allocation not given. Repertoires come from day 63 after the first vaccine or placebo injection. Here immunoSEQ multiplex PCR was the method, and the copy in TCRdb shows in-frame clones only, minus some. This sample carries approximately 500,000 clones, approximately 88% of them seen once, and the ten largest clones take roughly 13%.

The sample in question was peripheral blood, obtained in a trial of Ad26.COV2.S vaccine versus placebo. The chain joins TRBV24-1 to TRBJ2-5; D remains unclear. This sequence originates from a person between 18 and 65 years old who received the Ad26.COV2.S COVID-19 vaccine or a placebo. The CDR3 DNA is TGTGCCACCAGTGATTCCCGGGCCCTGGGGGAGACCCAGTACTTC. Translated, it gives CATSDSRALGETQYF.